What follows are 14 T cell receptor beta chains derived from one specimen sequenced in a study of cytotoxic CD8 clonotypes in ibrutinib-treated CLL. Libraries were prepared by immunoSEQ multiplex PCR; TCRdb keeps only in-frame clonotypes and omits some of them. In the table there are about 200,000 clones, 60% to 80% of which are singletons. The input for sequencing was PBMCs, taken after 12 months of ibrutinib treatment. The origin of the receptors is a human donor with chronic lymphocytic leukemia.

Note on this clone: The junction does not match germline at one end; this may be a read error. J is TRBJ2-5 and V is TRBV7-7, with D possibly matching TRBD1 (5 bases). The germline CDR1 and CDR2 sequences are SSHAT and FNYEAQ (reference sequence). The CDR3 spans 15 residues. The CDR3, as DNA: TGTGCTAGCAGCTTAGTAGGGGTTGGCCAAGAGACCCAGTACTTC. Its protein product is CASSLVGVGQETQYF.

This clone has ten or more counts. V is TRBV5-5 and J is TRBJ2-2; 7 bases line up with TRBD1. This CDR3 has 17 amino acids. V lost 4 bases to trimming and J lost 6 bases; unmatched junction nucleotides: 15. Germline lookup yields CDR1 SGHKS and CDR2 YYEKEE (reference sequence). The CDR3 coding sequence is TGTGCCAGCAGCGTCCTACAGGGGAATTTTGGTGCCGGGGAGCTGTTTTTT. Residues: CASSVLQGNFGAGELFF.

Of note for this clone: This may be a read error, as it is one base from a much larger clone. The rearrangement joins TRBV2 to TRBJ2-6; D remains ambiguous. CDR1 SNHLY and CDR2 FYNNEI come from the germline V gene. Trimming left V 6 bases short and J 4 bases short, with 4 bases between. This CDR3 spans 12 amino acids. CDR3 protein: CASSIGANVLTF. CDR3 bases: TGTGCCAGCAGCATAGGGGCCAACGTCCTGACTTTC.

The V and J genes are TRBV6-1 and TRBJ2-7, with unresolved D. Germline CDR1 reads MNHNS; CDR2 reads SASEGT. Trimming stripped 2 bases from V and 3 bases from J, with 5 bases between. This CDR3 is 12 amino acids long. In DNA form, the CDR3 reads TGTGCCAGCAGTGAAATGGGCTACGAGCAGTACTTC. This gives the protein CASSEMGYEQYF.

The V and J genes are TRBV7-8 and TRBJ2-7; 7 nucleotides align to TRBD2. The CDR3 runs 15 residues. The V segment lost 6 bases and the J segment 0 bases; nucleotides outside the gene matches: 8. CDR1 is SGHVS, CDR2 FQNEAQ, per germline. CDR3 residues: CASSWGLTSSYEQYF. The CDR3 nucleotides read TGTGCCAGCAGTTGGGGACTAACCAGCTCCTACGAGCAGTACTTC.

The CDR3 sequence is CASSHEMGQGATEAFF. CDR3 nucleotide sequence: TGCGCCAGCAGCCACGAAATGGGACAGGGGGCCACTGAAGCTTTCTTT. This chain uses TRBV4-1 with TRBJ1-1, with 12 bases matching TRBD1. Germline CDR1 reads MGHRA; CDR2 reads YSYEKL. The CDR3 loop spans 16 amino acids. V trimming: 3 bases; J trimming: 4 bases; junction bases outside the gene matches: 6.

The rearrangement joins TRBV21-1 to TRBJ1-1; no DNA check was done on the table's D call, TRBD1. TRBV21-1 is labeled a pseudogene. This CDR3 has 15 residues. The CDR3: CASSKDDSMNTEAFF. DNA of the CDR3: TGTGCCAGCAGCAAAGACGACAGTATGAACACTGAAGCTTTCTTT.

A single count supports this clone. The J gene is TRBJ1-5, the V gene TRBV11-3; the D gene is possibly TRBD1 (6 bases). V was pared by 5 bases and J by 0 bases, with 17 bases between. The germline gives CDR1 SGHNT, CDR2 YENEEA. CDR3 length: 17 residues. The CDR3 reads CASSPPGDINSNQPQHF. For the CDR3, the DNA is TGTGCCAGCAGCCCGCCCGGGGACATCAATAGCAATCAGCCCCAGCATTTT.

The J gene is TRBJ2-1, the V gene TRBV11-3; TRBD2 matches at 7 bases. Germline values: CDR1 SGHNT, CDR2 YENEEA. With V trimmed by 4 bases and J by 9 bases, 6 bases remained unmatched. The CDR3 has 13 residues. CDR3 protein: CASSSQREGEQFF. For the CDR3, the DNA is TGTGCCAGCAGCTCCCAAAGGGAGGGTGAGCAGTTCTTC.

This chain joins TRBV10-1 and TRBJ1-5; no definite D call. This CDR3 has 13 amino acids. In germline, CDR1 is WNHNN, CDR2 SYGVQD (reference sequence). V dropped 3 bases and J dropped 5 bases, with 8 bases sitting between them. The DNA of the CDR3 is TGCGCCAGCAGTGATCAGACGCATCAGCCCCAGCATTTT. Translating it yields CASSDQTHQPQHF.

A few counts support this clone. V is TRBV2 and J is TRBJ2-1, with 10 bases that match TRBD2. Germline CDR1 and CDR2: SNHLY and FYNNEI. The V gene end was trimmed by 4 bases and the J gene end by 2 bases; junction bases not matched to a gene: 8. The CDR3 covers 17 residues. The CDR3 DNA reads as TGTGCCAGCAGTGTACCAAGCGGGGGGGCCCCCTACAATGAGCAGTTCTTC. It is translated as CASSVPSGGAPYNEQFF.

The chain is built from TRBV7-9 and TRBJ2-7; D remains unclear. Deletions cut 1 base from V and 2 bases from J, with 12 bases between. This CDR3 has 15 residues. Germline lookup yields CDR1 SEHNR and CDR2 FQNEAQ (reference sequence). The CDR3 here is CASSLGVGSTYEQYF. CDR3 bases: TGTGCCAGCAGCTTAGGAGTGGGGTCCACCTACGAGCAGTACTTC.

The chain carries TRBV27 and TRBJ1-1; TRBD1 is a possible D gene (5 bases). Germline V gene data show CDR1 as MNHEY and CDR2 as SMNVEV (reference sequence). V lost 5 bases and J 7 bases, leaving 20 bases between the germline ends. The CDR3 sequence is 15 residues long. This CDR3 reads CASSPISFGGIEAFF. The CDR3 DNA reads TGTGCCAGCAGTCCGATCTCTTTCGGGGGAATTGAAGCTTTCTTT.

V is TRBV7-2 and J is TRBJ2-5; no reliable D call. V lost 3 bases, J lost 3 bases, and 8 bases lay in between. The CDR3 is made up of 13 amino acids. CDR1 and CDR2 from the germline V gene are SGHTA and FQGNSA. CDR3 sequence: CASSFSQKETQYF. The CDR3 nucleotides are TGTGCCAGCAGCTTCAGCCAAAAAGAGACCCAGTACTTC.